The 10 T cell receptor beta chains in this list originate from one sample, sequenced in a study of post-analysis software for immune sequencing data (dated by TCRdb to the mid-2010s). Library method: PCR. The sequencing machine was an Illumina HiSeq 2500. To reduce PCR and sequencing biases, unique molecular identifiers were built into the TCR beta cDNA libraries. Through fastp at Q25 and MiXCR, TCRdb rebuilt clones from the public reads, retaining in-frame beta chains. All rows with the same CDR3 protein become a single entry with the most common DNA and genes. This sample is represented by 400,000 to 500,000 distinct CDR3 sequences; roughly 40% of them were singletons. Together, the top ten hold 6% to 9% of the sample. No antigen has been identified for these receptors. The paper's findings and limits, for the study overall: Significantly higher frequencies in patients than in controls were found for five or six TRBV segments, including TRBV5-6, TRBV5-1 and TRBV20-1.

Sequenced material: blood. Receptors were obtained from a girl aged 2-9 years with multiple sclerosis.

The V call is TRBV6-2 or TRBV6-3, the J call TRBJ2-3, with a weak D call TRBD2 (5 bases). This CDR3 has 15 amino acids. CDR1 is MNHEY and CDR2 is SVGEGT in the germline V gene. V gave up 6 bases and J gave up 2 bases, with 15 bases separating them. The CDR3 DNA reads as TGTGCCAGCAGAAACGGGGTCCTCATCACAGATACGCAGTATTTT. Protein: CASRNGVLITDTQYF.

This clonotype was detected a few times. This rearrangement joins TRBV28 to TRBJ1-2; perhaps TRBD1 as D (6 bases). Germline V gives CDR1 MDHEN, CDR2 SYDVKM. The V end was cut by 10 bases, the J end by 5 bases, with 14 bases between. This CDR3 is built from 12 residues. CDR3: CATLRTAYGYTF. The DNA of the CDR3 is TGTGCCACCCTAAGGACAGCGTATGGCTACACCTTC.

The rearrangement joins TRBV28 to TRBJ1-5; D remains ambiguous. V gave up 1 base and J gave up 7 bases, with 11 bases separating them. Germline CDR1 MDHEN, CDR2 SYDVKM. The CDR3 has 14 residues. This CDR3 reads CASSLFPGGQPQHF. Written as DNA, the CDR3 is TGTGCCAGCAGTTTATTCCCGGGAGGCCAGCCCCAGCATTTT.

The chain couples TRBV29-1 to TRBJ2-1; D assignment may be TRBD1 or TRBD2 (5 bases each). Germline CDR1 SQVTM, CDR2 ANQGSEA. This CDR3 comprises 13 residues. CDR3 bases: TGCGGCGCCGGCCCAACGGGGCCCAATGAGCAGTTCTTC. This codes for CGAGPTGPNEQFF.

This clonotype was recorded many times. The chain recombines TRBV27 with TRBJ2-7; D is unresolved. The germline CDR1 and CDR2 sequences are MNHEY and SMNVEV (reference sequence). This CDR3 has 15 residues. The V end was cut by 5 bases, the J end by 0 bases, with 14 bases between. The CDR3 spells CASSNNGVSSYEQYF. As DNA, the CDR3 is TGTGCCAGCAGTAACAACGGTGTGAGCTCCTACGAGCAGTACTTC.

Turning to this clonotype: One end of the junction is discordant with germline, which a read error may explain. The chain has TRBV6-2 or TRBV6-3 and TRBJ2-6; D is perhaps TRBD1 (5 bases). The CDR3 extends over 18 amino acids. Germline V gene data show CDR1 as MNHEY and CDR2 as SVGEGT. CDR3 in DNA: TGTGCCAGCAGTTGGGGCCTAATAAAGAACTCTGGGGCCAACGTCCCGACTTTC. The encoded protein is CASSWGLIKNSGANVPTF.

In its sample, this clonotype was seen a few times. J is TRBJ2-7 and V is TRBV20-1; TRBD2 might be the D (5 bases). V lost 0 bases and J lost 3, with 21 bases in between. The length of the CDR3 is 17 residues. Per the germline V gene, CDR1 is DFQATT and CDR2 is SNEGSKA (reference sequence). The CDR3, as DNA: TGCAGTGCTAGAGATCTTTATAGCGAAGAAAAGGACTACGAGCAGTACTTC. Residues: CSARDLYSEEKDYEQYF.

This clonotype was observed many times. The gene calls are TRBV6-6 and TRBJ2-7; 7 bases align to TRBD2. CDR1 and CDR2 (germline): MNHNY, SVGAGI (reference sequence). The V segment lost 2 bases and the J segment 4 bases; nucleotides outside the gene matches: 5. This CDR3 spans 14 amino acids. CDR3: CASSYGGEGYEQYF. CDR3 sequence (DNA): TGTGCCAGCAGTTACGGGGGGGAGGGGTACGAGCAGTACTTC.

This clonotype was detected only a few times. The chain is built from TRBV7-2 and TRBJ2-4; D is uncertain. Trimming left V 1 base short and J 0 bases short, with 13 bases between. CDR1 is SGHTA and CDR2 is FQGNSA in the germline V gene. CDR3 length: 17 residues. The CDR3 nucleotides are TGTGCCAGCAGCTTAGTCTCAGGCCTAGTAGCCAAAAACATTCAGTACTTC. It yields the protein CASSLVSGLVAKNIQYF.

This clonotype was recorded a few times. The chain employs TRBV9 and TRBJ2-1; 9 bases are a match to TRBD2. Trimming took 0 bases from V and 4 from J; bases not matched to a gene: 2. The CDR3 spans 15 residues. The germline gives CDR1 SGDLS, CDR2 YYNGEE. The CDR3 protein is CASSVASGDYNEQFF. The CDR3 nucleotides read TGTGCCAGCAGCGTAGCTAGCGGGGATTACAATGAGCAGTTCTTC.